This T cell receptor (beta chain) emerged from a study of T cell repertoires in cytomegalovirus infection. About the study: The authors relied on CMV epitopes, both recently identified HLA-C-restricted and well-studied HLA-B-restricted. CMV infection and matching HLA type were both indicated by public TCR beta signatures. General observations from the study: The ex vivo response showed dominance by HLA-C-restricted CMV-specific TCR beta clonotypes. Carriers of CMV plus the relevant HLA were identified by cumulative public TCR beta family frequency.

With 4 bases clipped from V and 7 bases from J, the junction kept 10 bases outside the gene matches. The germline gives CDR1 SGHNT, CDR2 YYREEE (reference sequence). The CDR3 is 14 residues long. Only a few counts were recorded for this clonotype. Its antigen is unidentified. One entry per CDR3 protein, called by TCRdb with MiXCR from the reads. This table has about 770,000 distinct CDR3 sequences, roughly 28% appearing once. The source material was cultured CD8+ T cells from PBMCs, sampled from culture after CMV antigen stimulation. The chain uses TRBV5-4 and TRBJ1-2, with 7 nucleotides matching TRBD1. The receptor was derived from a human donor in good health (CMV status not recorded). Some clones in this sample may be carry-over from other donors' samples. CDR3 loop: CASSPDRDLRGYTF. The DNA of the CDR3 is TGTGCCAGCAGCCCCGACAGGGACCTCCGTGGCTACACCTTC.